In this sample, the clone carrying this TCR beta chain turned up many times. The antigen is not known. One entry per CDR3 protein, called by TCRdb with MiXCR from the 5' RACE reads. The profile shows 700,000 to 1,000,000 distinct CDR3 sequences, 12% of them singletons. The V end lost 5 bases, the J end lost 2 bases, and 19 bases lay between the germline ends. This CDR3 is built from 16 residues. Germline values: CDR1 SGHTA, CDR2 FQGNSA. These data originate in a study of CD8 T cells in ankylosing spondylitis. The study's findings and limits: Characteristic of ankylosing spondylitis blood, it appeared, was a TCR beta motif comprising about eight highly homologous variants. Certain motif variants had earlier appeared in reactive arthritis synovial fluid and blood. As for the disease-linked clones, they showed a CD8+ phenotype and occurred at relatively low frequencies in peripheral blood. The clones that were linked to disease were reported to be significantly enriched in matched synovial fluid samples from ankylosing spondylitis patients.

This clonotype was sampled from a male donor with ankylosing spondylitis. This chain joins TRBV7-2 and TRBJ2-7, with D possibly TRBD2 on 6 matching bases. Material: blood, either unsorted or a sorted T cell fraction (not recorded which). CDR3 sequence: CASSNQAGGATYEQYF. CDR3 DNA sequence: TGTGCCAGCAGCAACCAGGCCGGCGGGGCAACCTACGAGCAGTACTTC.